This T cell receptor (beta chain) was documented in a study of T cell responses to AZD1222 COVID-19 vaccine. Data came from immunoSEQ multiplex PCR; TCRdb stores just in-frame clones and leaves some out. The sample consists of more than 75,000 clones, around nine tenths of them appearing once. V dropped 3 bases and J dropped 5; count of bases not matched to a gene: 6. Looked up from germline, CDR1 is KGHSH and CDR2 is LQKENI. The CDR3 runs to 16 residues. The source was peripheral blood, collected on day 0 of AZD1222 vaccination. The receptor's source is an adult in good health. The chain carries TRBV18 and TRBJ1-5; 11 bases are shared with TRBD1. The CDR3 coding sequence is TGTGCCAGCTCACCTGGACAGGGGGCAGCTGATCAGCCCCAGCATTTT. This encodes CASSPGQGAADQPQHF.